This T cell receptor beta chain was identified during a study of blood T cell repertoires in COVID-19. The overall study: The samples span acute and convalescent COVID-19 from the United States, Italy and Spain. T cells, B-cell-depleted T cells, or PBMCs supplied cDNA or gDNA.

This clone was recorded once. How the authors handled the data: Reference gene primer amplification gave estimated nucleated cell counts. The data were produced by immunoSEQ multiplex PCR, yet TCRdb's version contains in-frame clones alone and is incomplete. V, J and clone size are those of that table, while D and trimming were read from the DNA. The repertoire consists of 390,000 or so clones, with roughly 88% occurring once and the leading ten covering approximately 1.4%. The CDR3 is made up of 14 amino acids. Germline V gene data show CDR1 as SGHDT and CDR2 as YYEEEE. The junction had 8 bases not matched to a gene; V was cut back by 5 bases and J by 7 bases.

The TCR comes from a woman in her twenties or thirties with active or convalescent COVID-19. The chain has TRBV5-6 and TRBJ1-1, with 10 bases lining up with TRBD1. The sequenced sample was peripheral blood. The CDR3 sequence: CASRPGTGAGEAFF. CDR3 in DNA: TGTGCCAGCAGGCCCGGGACAGGGGCTGGTGAAGCTTTCTTT.